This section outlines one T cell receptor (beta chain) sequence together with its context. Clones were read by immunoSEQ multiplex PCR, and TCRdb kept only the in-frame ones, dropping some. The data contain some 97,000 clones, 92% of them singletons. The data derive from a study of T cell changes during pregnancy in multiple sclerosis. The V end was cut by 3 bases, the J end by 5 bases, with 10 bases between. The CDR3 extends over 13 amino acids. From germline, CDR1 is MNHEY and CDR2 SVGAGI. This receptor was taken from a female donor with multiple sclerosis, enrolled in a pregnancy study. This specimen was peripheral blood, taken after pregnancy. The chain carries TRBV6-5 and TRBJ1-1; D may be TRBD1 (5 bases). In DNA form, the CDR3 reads TGTGCCAGCAGTTATACAGGCTGGACTGAAGCTTTCTTT. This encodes CASSYTGWTEAFF.